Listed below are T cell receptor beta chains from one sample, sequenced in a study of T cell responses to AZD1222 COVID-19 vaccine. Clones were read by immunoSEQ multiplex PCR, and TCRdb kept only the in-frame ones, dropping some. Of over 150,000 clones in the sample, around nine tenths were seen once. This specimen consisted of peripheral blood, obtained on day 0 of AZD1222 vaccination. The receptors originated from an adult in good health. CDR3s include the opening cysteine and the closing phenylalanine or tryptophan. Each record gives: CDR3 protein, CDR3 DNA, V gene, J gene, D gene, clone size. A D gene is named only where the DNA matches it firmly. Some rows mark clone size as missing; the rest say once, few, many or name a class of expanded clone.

CSVAEGSPNSPLHF	TGCAGCGTTGCGGAGGGTTCCCCTAATTCACCCCTCCACTTT	TRBV29-1	TRBJ1-6	.	.
CASSIGTAQRTDTQYF	TGTGCCAGTAGTATCGGGACAGCCCAGAGGACAGATACGCAGTATTTT	TRBV19	TRBJ2-3	TRBD1	.
CASSLVGTEAFF	TGCGCCAGCTCCCTTGTGGGCACTGAAGCTTTCTTT	TRBV10-2	TRBJ1-1	.	.
CATSYVTEAFF	TGTGCCACCAGTTACGTCACTGAAGCTTTCTTT	TRBV24-1	TRBJ1-1	.	.
CASSYKQGDSPLHF	TGTGCCAGCAGTTACAAACAGGGTGATTCACCCCTCCACTTT	TRBV6-5	TRBJ1-6	.	.
CASSEDLRTQYF	TGTGCCAGCAGTGAAGACCTGAGGACGCAGTATTTT	TRBV6-1	TRBJ2-3	.	.
CASSAANRVTGNTIYF	TGTGCCAGCAGCGCTGCGAACAGGGTGACTGGAAACACCATATATTTT	TRBV7-9	TRBJ1-3	.	once
CASSFSRIQETQYF	TGTGCCAGCAGCTTTTCGCGGATCCAAGAGACCCAGTACTTC	TRBV7-2	TRBJ2-5	.	.
CASSLFGQRLPSNTEAFF	TGTGCCAGCAGCTTGTTTGGACAGCGACTACCCTCGAACACTGAAGCTTTCTTT	TRBV5-6	TRBJ1-1	.	.
CASSQARTGGRSEKLFF	TGCGCCAGCAGCCAAGCGCGGACAGGGGGACGAAGTGAAAAACTGTTTTTT	TRBV4-3	TRBJ1-4	TRBD1	.
CASSNPSGTSTGELFF	TGTGCCAGCAGCAACCCCTCAGGGACAAGCACCGGGGAGCTGTTTTTT	TRBV27	TRBJ2-2	.	.
CASSLVNYGYTF	TGTGCCAGCAGCTTGGTGAACTATGGCTACACCTTC	TRBV5-4	TRBJ1-2	.	.
CASSLEAAPNQPQHF	TGTGCCAGCAGCTTAGAGGCGGCCCCTAATCAGCCCCAGCATTTT	TRBV7-9	TRBJ1-5	.	.
CASSPRQGAYGGELFF	TGTGCCAGCAGCCCTAGACAGGGGGCGTACGGCGGGGAGCTGTTTTTT	TRBV14	TRBJ2-2	TRBD1	.
CASSSDTGELFF	TGTGCCAGCAGTTCCGACACCGGGGAGCTGTTTTTT	TRBV12-3/TRBV12-4	TRBJ2-2	.	few
CASSVGLGSLLNTEAFF	TGTGCCAGCAGCGTAGGCCTCGGGTCTCTCCTGAACACTGAAGCTTTCTTT	TRBV9	TRBJ1-1	.	.
CASSERPTGELFF	TGTGCCAGCAGTGAAAGGCCCACCGGGGAGCTGTTTTTT	TRBV25-1	TRBJ2-2	.	.
CASSPRYQETQYF	TGTGCCAGCAGCCCAAGGTACCAAGAGACCCAGTACTTC	TRBV5-4	TRBJ2-5	.	.
CASSDRDSNQPQHF	TGTGCCAGCAGTGACCGGGACAGCAATCAGCCCCAGCATTTT	TRBV6-2/TRBV6-3	TRBJ1-5	.	.
CASGGDWGGYGYTF	TGTGCTAGTGGGGGGGACTGGGGTGGCTATGGCTACACCTTC	TRBV12-5	TRBJ1-2	.	.
CASSPGGGWAYGYTF	TGTGCCAGCTCACCAGGTGGGGGTTGGGCCTATGGCTACACCTTC	TRBV18	TRBJ1-2	.	.
CASPAQYF	TGTGCCAGCCCGGCCCAGTACTTC	TRBV6-4	TRBJ2-5	.	.
CASRVDLSQHF	TGTGCCAGCAGGGTAGATCTGTCCCAGCATTTT	TRBV6-5	TRBJ1-5	.	.
CASSQLFGNYGYTF	TGCGCCAGCAGCCAACTCTTCGGGAACTATGGCTACACCTTC	TRBV4-1	TRBJ1-2	.	.
CASSHQGGMNTEAFF	TGTGCCAGCAGCCACCAGGGGGGCATGAACACTGAAGCTTTCTTT	TRBV3-1/TRBV3-2	TRBJ1-1	TRBD1	.
CASSYPGAKSTEAFF	TGTGCCAGCAGTTACCCAGGGGCTAAGAGCACTGAAGCTTTCTTT	TRBV6-2/TRBV6-3	TRBJ1-1	.	.
CAISESTVATYEQYF	TGTGCCATCAGTGAGTCGACGGTAGCCACCTACGAGCAGTACTTC	TRBV10-3	TRBJ2-7	.	.
CASSQEGGAYEQYF	TGTGCCAGCAGCCAAGAGGGCGGAGCCTACGAGCAGTACTTC	TRBV3-1/TRBV3-2	TRBJ2-7	.	.
CASSLQAQGGAGELFF	TGCGCCAGCAGCTTGCAAGCGCAGGGGGGTGCCGGGGAGCTGTTTTTT	TRBV5-1	TRBJ2-2	.	.
CASSGSGTGVVEAFF	TGTGCCAGCAGTGGCTCAGGGACAGGGGTGGTTGAAGCTTTCTTT	TRBV2	TRBJ1-1	TRBD1	.
CSIAQGVGNTIYF	TGCAGCATTGCCCAGGGGGTCGGGAACACCATATATTTT	TRBV29-1	TRBJ1-3	TRBD1	once
CASGIDRVGEQYF	TGTGCTAGTGGAATCGACAGGGTAGGCGAGCAGTACTTC	TRBV12-5	TRBJ2-7	TRBD1	.
CASRGGYSYEQYF	TGTGCCAGTAGAGGGGGCTACTCCTACGAGCAGTACTTC	TRBV19	TRBJ2-7	TRBD1	.
CASSLEGGGYYNEQFF	TGTGCCAGCAGCTTAGAGGGCGGGGGGTATTACAATGAGCAGTTCTTC	TRBV7-2	TRBJ2-1	TRBD2	.
CASSSREASDYGYTF	TGTGCCAGCAGCTCCAGGGAGGCGTCAGACTATGGCTACACCTTC	TRBV7-8	TRBJ1-2	.	.
CASLAVGSDTQYF	TGTGCCAGTCTAGCGGTTGGGTCAGATACGCAGTATTTT	TRBV5-4	TRBJ2-3	TRBD2	.
CASSSRTSGSSYNEQFF	TGTGCCAGCAGCTCCCGGACTAGCGGAAGCTCCTACAATGAGCAGTTCTTC	TRBV13	TRBJ2-1	TRBD2	once
CAISESTRSGNTIYF	TGTGCCATCAGTGAGTCGACCCGCTCTGGAAACACCATATATTTT	TRBV10-3	TRBJ1-3	.	.
CASSTRTGAILAGATTDTQYF	TGTGCCAGCAGCACAAGGACAGGGGCGATTCTAGCGGGGGCCACGACAGATACGCAGTATTTT	TRBV7-8	TRBJ2-3	.	.
CASSQGSYGRNTEAFF	TGCGCCAGCAGCCAAGGATCATACGGGAGGAACACTGAAGCTTTCTTT	TRBV4-3	TRBJ1-1	.	.
CASSLDPGLAGETQYF	TGCGCCAGCAGCTTGGATCCGGGGCTAGCGGGTGAGACCCAGTACTTC	TRBV5-1	TRBJ2-5	TRBD2	.
CATSRDGPGLASETQYF	TGTGCCACCAGCAGAGATGGTCCGGGACTAGCCTCGGAGACCCAGTACTTC	TRBV15	TRBJ2-5	TRBD2	.
CASSLSRGAREQYF	TGTGCCAGCAGCTTATCGCGGGGGGCGCGGGAGCAGTACTTC	TRBV11-2	TRBJ2-7	TRBD2	.
CSVEGRADRGRTGELFF	TGCAGCGTTGAAGGACGGGCGGACAGGGGTCGGACCGGGGAGCTGTTTTTT	TRBV29-1	TRBJ2-2	TRBD1	.
CAWSGQGLNTEAFF	TGTGCCTGGAGTGGACAGGGCCTGAACACTGAAGCTTTCTTT	TRBV30	TRBJ1-1	TRBD1	.
CASSPLTGTNGYTF	TGTGCCAGCTCACCACTGACAGGAACCAATGGCTACACCTTC	TRBV18	TRBJ1-2	.	.
CASSRGDSAFNTIYF	TGTGCCAGTAGTAGAGGAGACAGCGCCTTTAACACCATATATTTT	TRBV19	TRBJ1-3	.	once
CASSLAIPGHEQYF	TGTGCCAGCAGCTTAGCCATACCAGGGCACGAGCAGTACTTC	TRBV7-2	TRBJ2-7	.	few
CASSSAARDPSWAETQYF	TGTGCCAGCAGTTCTGCCGCTCGGGACCCCTCCTGGGCGGAGACCCAGTACTTC	TRBV13	TRBJ2-5	.	once
CASSVATLAGGTDTQYF	TGTGCCAGCAGCGTAGCTACCCTAGCGGGGGGAACAGATACGCAGTATTTT	TRBV9	TRBJ2-3	TRBD2	.